This TCR beta chain was sequenced for a study of T cell clonality in common variable immunodeficiency. Study-wide findings and caveats: In common variable immunodeficiency, TCR beta chains reportedly carried fewer deletions and N-nucleotide insertions. Compared with healthy controls, CVID subjects showed increased TCRbeta clonality, mostly in about a third.

This clone was seen many times. Its antigen is unidentified. No CVID subject was ill or on immunomodulatory drugs when sampled. Method: immunoSEQ multiplex PCR; TCRdb's copy keeps in-frame clones and lacks some. The specimen has 25,000 to 35,000 clones, none found just once. The specimen was peripheral blood mononuclear cells. This sequence was found in a human donor with common variable immunodeficiency.

CDR3 bases read: TGTGCCAGCTCACCAAATAACGTTGAGGGTACG. This codes for CASSPNNVEGT. The complete CDR3 protein is CASSPNNVEGTQYF. The chain has TRBV18 and TRBJ2-3; tentative D call: TRBD2 (5 bases). The read is 3 residues too short to cover the CDR3 end, so that end is filled in from the germline J gene. V shed 2 bases and J shed 8 bases, with 14 bases lying between them. The CDR3 length is 14 residues. Germline lookup yields CDR1 KGHSH and CDR2 LQKENI.